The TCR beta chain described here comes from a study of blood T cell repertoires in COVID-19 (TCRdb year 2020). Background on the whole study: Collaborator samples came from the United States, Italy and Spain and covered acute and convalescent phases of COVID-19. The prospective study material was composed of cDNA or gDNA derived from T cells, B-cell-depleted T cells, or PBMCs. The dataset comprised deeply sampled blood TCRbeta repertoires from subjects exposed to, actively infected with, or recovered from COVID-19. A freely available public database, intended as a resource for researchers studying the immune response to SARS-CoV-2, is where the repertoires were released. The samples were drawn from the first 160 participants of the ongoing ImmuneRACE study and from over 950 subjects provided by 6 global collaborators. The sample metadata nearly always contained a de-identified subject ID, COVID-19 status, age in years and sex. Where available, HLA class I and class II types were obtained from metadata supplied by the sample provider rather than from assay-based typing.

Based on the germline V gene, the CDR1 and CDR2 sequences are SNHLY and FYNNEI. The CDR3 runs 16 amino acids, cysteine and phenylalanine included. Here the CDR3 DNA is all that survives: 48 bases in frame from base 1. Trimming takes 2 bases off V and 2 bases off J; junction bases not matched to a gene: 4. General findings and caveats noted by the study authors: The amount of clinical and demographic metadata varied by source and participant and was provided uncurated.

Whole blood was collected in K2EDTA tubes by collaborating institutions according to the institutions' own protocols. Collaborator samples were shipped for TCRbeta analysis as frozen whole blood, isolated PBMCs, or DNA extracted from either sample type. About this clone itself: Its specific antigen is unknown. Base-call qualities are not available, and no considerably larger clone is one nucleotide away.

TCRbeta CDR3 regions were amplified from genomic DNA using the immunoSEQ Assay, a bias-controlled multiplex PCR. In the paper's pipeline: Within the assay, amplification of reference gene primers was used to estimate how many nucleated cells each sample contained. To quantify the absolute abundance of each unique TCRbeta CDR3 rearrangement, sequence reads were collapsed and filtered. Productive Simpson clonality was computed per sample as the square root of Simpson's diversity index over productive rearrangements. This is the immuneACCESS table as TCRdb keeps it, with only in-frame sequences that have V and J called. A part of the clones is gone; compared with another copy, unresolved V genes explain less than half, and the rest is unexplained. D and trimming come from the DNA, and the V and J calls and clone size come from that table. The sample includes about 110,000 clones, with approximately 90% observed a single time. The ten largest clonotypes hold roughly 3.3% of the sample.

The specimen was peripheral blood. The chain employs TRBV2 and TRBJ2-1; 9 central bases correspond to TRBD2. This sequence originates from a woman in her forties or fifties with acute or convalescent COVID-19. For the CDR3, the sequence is CASSERAGGPYNEQFF. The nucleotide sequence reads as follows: TGTGCCAGCAGTGAAAGGGCGGGAGGGCCCTACAATGAGCAGTTCTTC.